Reported below is one T cell receptor beta chain. These data are taken from a study of blood T cell repertoires in COVID-19. Overall study context: The cDNA or gDNA used as material had been derived from T cells, B-cell-depleted T cells, or PBMCs.

Under the authors' procedure: Reference gene primer amplification yielded estimated nucleated cell counts. TCRdb's copy holds only in-frame clones and misses some; the assay was immunoSEQ multiplex PCR. V, J and clone size are taken as reported in that table, and D and trimming were inferred from the DNA itself. Of about 68,000 clones in the sample, 65% to 90% were seen once. Germline V lookup: CDR1 KGHSH, CDR2 LQKENI. Between the trimmed V and J ends, which lost 3 bases and 4 bases, there was a span of 10 bases. The CDR3 contains 14 residues. The J gene is TRBJ1-5, the V gene TRBV18; D is undetermined. The receptor's source is a man aged 45-65 years with acute or convalescent COVID-19. Material: peripheral blood. CDR3 bases: TGTGCCAGCTCACCGGATGCGGGTAATCAGCCCCAGCATTTT. This sequence encodes CASSPDAGNQPQHF.